The T cell receptor beta chain under discussion was sequenced for a study of molecular identifiers for immune sequencing clone quantification. Overall study: Replicates split RNA from about 20,000 or 100,000 naive CD8 cells five ways, and the researchers sequenced four portions.

The study's findings and limits: Whereas clones above 20 RNA copies held under 1% of naive-cell molecules, they held over 97% of effector molecules.

As CD8+CD4-CCR7+CD45RA+ cells, naive CD8 T cells were sorted. V was cut by 8 bases and J by 8 bases, with 16 bases left in between. The CDR3 extends over 14 amino acids. CDR1 is PRHDT and CDR2 is FYEKMQ in the germline V gene (reference sequence). TCRdb re-called the PCR reads with MiXCR, one entry per CDR3 protein. The sample has tens of thousands of distinct CDR3 sequences; less than 25% are singletons. The table lists this clonotype with many counts. Its antigen is still unknown. This TCR was sampled from a human donor in good health. Some libraries in this study had Jurkat cell RNA spiked in. This chain joins TRBV13 and TRBJ1-6; D ambiguous. The sequencing input was naive CD8+ T cells from blood, with Jurkat cell RNA spiked in. Noted subset: FACS-sorted CD8+CD4-CCR7+CD45RA+ naive T cells. The CDR3 loop reads CASRAWAADSPLHF. The CDR3 DNA follows: TGTGCCAGCCGAGCTTGGGCAGCGGATTCACCCCTCCACTTT.